The entry below describes one T cell receptor (beta chain). Antigen unknown. This sample was included in a study of CD8 T cells in Susac syndrome. Study observations and caveats: It was acknowledged in the study that its TCR sequencing and HLA analysis involved a relatively small number of individuals.

When the RNA was reverse transcribed, random hexamers were used with an input of roughly 0.45 to 1 ug. An immunoSEQ multiplex PCR amplified TCR beta CDR3 over 54 Vbeta and 13 Jbeta. TCRdb analysed the immunoSEQ multiplex PCR reads with MiXCR anew, one entry per CDR3 protein. The table includes about 430,000 distinct CDR3 sequences, 85% to 90% detected once. Relapsing-remitting disease, either stable or active, was present in the multiple sclerosis controls, who were treatment-naive patients. Negative isolation yielded CD4+ and CD8+ T cells, and FACS enriched TEMRA cells. Germline V gives CDR1 LNHDA, CDR2 SQIVND (reference sequence). V was pared by 7 bases and J by 0 bases, with 13 bases between. This CDR3 contains 15 residues.

This receptor was taken from a human donor with multiple sclerosis. The sequenced sample was CD8+ T cells from PBMCs. This chain uses TRBV19 with TRBJ1-5; D is possibly TRBD1 (5 bases). CDR3 protein: CASNGKGYSNQPQHF. The CDR3, as DNA: TGTGCCAGTAACGGAAAGGGGTATAGCAATCAGCCCCAGCATTTT.